The next 9 T cell receptor beta chains were all read from a single sample in a study of identical twins. TCRdb passed the 5' RACE reads through MiXCR, listing each CDR3 protein once. The sample holds under 350,000 distinct CDR3 sequences, more than 8% seen once. The same sample was also studied in work on yellow fever vaccine responses in identical twins.

Material: CD8+ T cells sorted from blood. The receptor set was obtained from a woman between 18 and 30 years old in good health.

The chain employs TRBV9 and TRBJ1-4; the match to TRBD1 covers 11 bases. Germline values: CDR1 SGDLS, CDR2 YYNGEE. The J segment lost 8 bases and the V segment lost 2 bases, leaving 2 bases of the junction unmatched. The length of the CDR3 is 14 residues. The CDR3 region is CASSVGDRGEKLFF. CDR3 nucleotide sequence: TGTGCCAGCAGCGTCGGGGACAGGGGGGAAAAACTGTTTTTT.

This clonotype was counted only a few times. CDR3 protein: CASSGTGWRDKNIQYF. In DNA, the CDR3 is TGTGCCAGCAGTGGAACAGGGTGGAGAGACAAAAACATTCAGTACTTC. V is TRBV25-1 and J is TRBJ2-4; possibly TRBD1 for D (6 bases). Trimming shortened V by 4 bases and J by 3 bases, and 16 bases separated the two germline ends. The CDR3 contains 16 residues. Germline CDR1 reads MGHDK; CDR2 reads SYGVNS.

The rearrangement links TRBV20-1 to TRBJ1-1; maybe TRBD1 (5 bases). The germline V and J ends were trimmed by 3 bases and 5 bases, with 7 bases remaining between them. The CDR3 covers 11 residues. The germline V gene has CDR1 DFQATT and CDR2 SNEGSKA (reference sequence). This CDR3 reads CSASGGTEAFF. CDR3 DNA sequence: TGCAGTGCTAGTGGGGGAACTGAAGCTTTCTTT.

In this sample, this clonotype turned up a few times. This likely comes from a read error, as the CDR3 has no conserved phenylalanine or tryptophan at its end. The DNA is left out, because the CDR3 cannot be placed on it with certainty; the CDR3 is given as TCRdb lists it. The gene calls are TRBV7-9 and TRBJ2-7; the table's D call of TRBD1 was not tested on the DNA. With termini counted, the CDR3 has 14 amino acids. CDR1 and CDR2 (germline): SEHNR, FQNEAQ (reference sequence). CDR3 region: CASSSTSTSPTAGA.

This clonotype was recorded many times. The chain couples TRBV6-5 to TRBJ2-5; TRBD1 or TRBD2 may be the D gene (5 bases each). Germline CDR1 reads MNHEY; CDR2 reads SVGAGI. The CDR3 runs 15 residues. The V end was cut by 2 bases, the J end by 5 bases, with 15 bases between. In nucleotides, the CDR3 is TGTGCCAGCAGTTACCTGGGGACCTTAGGGGAGACCCAGTACTTC. It encodes CASSYLGTLGETQYF.

This clonotype was seen more than once but under ten times. V gene TRBV11-1 combines with J gene TRBJ1-6, with 7 bases matching TRBD1. Germline V gene lookup returns CDR1 SGHAT and CDR2 FQDESV (reference sequence). J gave up 4 bases and V 5 bases, and 11 bases lay outside the gene matches. The CDR3 has 17 residues. The CDR3 nucleotides read TGTGCCAGCAGCCGTACTGACAGGGACTTATATAATTCACCCCTCCACTTT. It encodes CASSRTDRDLYNSPLHF.

The sample holds a few counts of this clonotype. The chain joins TRBV6-2 or TRBV6-3 to TRBJ1-2, with D perhaps TRBD1 (5 bases). Germline CDR1 is MNHEY and CDR2 is SVGEGT. CDR3 size: 13 residues. Trimming left V 6 bases short and J 8 bases short, with 16 bases between. CDR3 region: CASSRGLLEGYTF. Written as DNA, the CDR3 is TGTGCCAGCAGCCGGGGACTCCTGGAGGGCTACACCTTC.

The chain employs TRBV7-4 and TRBJ2-3, with 7 bases fitting TRBD1. Germline assignment: CDR1 SGHVT and CDR2 SQSDAQ. Trimming removed 1 base from V and 5 bases from J; junction bases left unmatched: 9. This CDR3 spans 16 amino acids. CDR3 DNA: TGTGCCAGCAGCTTAGACCAGGGGGAGCTTCAAGATACGCAGTATTTT. Amino acid sequence: CASSLDQGELQDTQYF.

The chain employs TRBV7-9 and TRBJ2-3, with 10 bases that match TRBD2. The junction had 9 bases not matched to a gene; V was cut back by 5 bases and J by 4 bases. The CDR3 spans 16 residues. The germline V gene has CDR1 SEHNR and CDR2 FQNEAQ (reference sequence). The DNA of the CDR3 is TGTGCCAGCAGCGGTAAGACTAGCGGGTACTCAGATACGCAGTATTTT. Translated: CASSGKTSGYSDTQYF. Combining the CDR3 with reference TRBV7-9 and TRBJ2-3 gives the whole variable domain DTGVSQNPRHKITKRGQNVTFRCDPISEHNRLYWYRQTLGQGPEFLTYFQNEAQLEKSRLLSDRFSAERPKGSFSTLEIQRTEQGDSAMYLCASSGKTSGYSDTQYFGPGTRLTVL.